This T cell receptor beta chain appears in the sequencing data of a study of OX40 agonist ivuxolimab in advanced cancers. Study-level background: Patients were treated with ivuxolimab, an agonistic anti-OX40 (CD134) antibody.

This clone was picked up one time. The V gene's germline CDR1 is MGHRA and CDR2 YSYEKL. The CDR3 runs 16 residues. V was pared by 0 bases and J by 4 bases, with 15 bases between. Sequencing was performed with immunoSEQ multiplex PCR; in TCRdb, only in-frame clones are kept and a portion is missing. The repertoire holds 98,000 or so clones, with roughly 80% as singletons. This TCR came from an adult with an advanced solid tumor such as melanoma, head and neck, liver or kidney cancer. The chain carries TRBV4-1 and TRBJ1-1, with D tentatively TRBD1 (5 bases). The sample was CD4+ or CD8+ T cells sorted from blood, taken in a trial of the OX40 agonist ivuxolimab. CDR3 DNA sequence: TGCGCCAGCAGCCAAGATCGGGGGGGAACATCCACTGAAGCTTTCTTT. Its protein product is CASSQDRGGTSTEAFF.